The 24 T cell receptor beta chains given below trace back to one sample, sequenced in a study of T cell repertoires in cytomegalovirus infection (dated 2019 in TCRdb). Sequenced using an Illumina HiSeq 1500. TCRdb's own reprocessing of the public reads used fastp at Q25 and MiXCR and kept productive beta chains. Each entry merges the rows of one CDR3 protein and shows their most common DNA and genes. The table for this sample lists about 600,000 distinct CDR3 sequences; around 24% of them were counted only once. 6.5% to 10% of the sample belongs to the ten largest clones. Sequencing input: CD8+ T cells from PBMCs. The receptors were sampled from a human donor in good health (CMV status not recorded). Some clones in this sample may be carry-over from other donors' samples.

This clonotype was counted only a few times. The V and J genes are TRBV2 and TRBJ2-3; tentatively, D is TRBD2 (5 bases). In germline, CDR1 is SNHLY, CDR2 FYNNEI. The CDR3 is made up of 15 amino acids. The V end lost 6 bases, the J end lost 1 base, and 14 bases lay between the germline ends. CDR3 sequence (DNA): TGTGCCAGCAGGGGGAGTTTACGGGGCACAGATACGCAGTATTTT. It is translated as CASRGSLRGTDTQYF.

This clonotype was found a few times. The chain joins TRBV28 to TRBJ1-2; D not resolved. CDR3 length: 13 amino acids. Trimming took 7 bases from V and 5 from J, leaving 14 bases between them. Looked up from germline, CDR1 is MDHEN and CDR2 is SYDVKM. The CDR3 DNA reads TGTGCCAGCATCACAGCACTGGGGTATGGCTACACCTTC. This translates into CASITALGYGYTF.

This clonotype was seen at least ten times. This chain joins TRBV7-2 and TRBJ2-7, with TRBD1 identical over 10 bases. In germline, CDR1 is SGHTA, CDR2 FQGNSA. The junction had 5 bases not matched to a gene; V was cut back by 5 bases and J by 1 base. The CDR3 length is 15 residues. This CDR3 is CASSDRDRGSYEQYF. As DNA, the CDR3 is TGTGCCAGCAGCGACCGGGACAGGGGTTCCTACGAGCAGTACTTC.

This clonotype turned up a few times. This chain joins TRBV14 and TRBJ1-6; a weak D match, TRBD1 (5 bases). CDR3 size: 15 residues. From germline, CDR1 is SGHDN and CDR2 FVKESK. The V end was cut by 0 bases, the J end by 6 bases, with 9 bases between. CDR3 in DNA: TGTGCCAGCAGCCAAGACTCAGGGTTTAATTCACCCCTCCACTTT. Translating gives CASSQDSGFNSPLHF.

J is TRBJ2-1 and V is TRBV5-8; no definite D call. Trimming took 4 bases from V and 8 from J, leaving 19 bases between them. Germline V CDR1 and CDR2: SGHTS, YDEGEE. The CDR3 extends over 15 amino acids. Written as DNA, the CDR3 is TGTGCCAGCAGCCCTGGAATGCCCCATTGGCATGAGCAGTTCTTC. Translating it yields CASSPGMPHWHEQFF.

The chain joins TRBV20-1 to TRBJ2-2; 10 bases are shared with TRBD2. After removal of 1 base from V and 6 bases from J, the junction contained 8 bases not matched to a gene. Germline assignment: CDR1 DFQATT and CDR2 SNEGSKA (reference sequence). The length of the CDR3 is 16 residues. The CDR3 reads CSARVKAGGQSGELFF. CDR3 DNA: TGCAGTGCTAGAGTTAAAGCGGGGGGGCAGTCCGGGGAGCTGTTTTTT.

In its sample, this clonotype was seen many times. The chain joins TRBV25-1 to TRBJ2-1, with no clear D. The V and J ends lost 3 bases and 8 bases respectively, with 14 bases between them. The length of the CDR3 is 14 residues. CDR1 is MGHDK, CDR2 SYGVNS, per germline. CDR3 amino acids: CASSEFFGADEQFF. CDR3 DNA: TGTGCCAGCAGTGAGTTCTTTGGCGCGGATGAGCAGTTCTTC. Complete variable domain (other parts from reference TRBV25-1 and TRBJ2-1): EADIYQTPRYLVIGTGKKITLECSQTMGHDKMYWYQQDPGMELHLIHYSYGVNSTEKGDLSSESTVSRIRTEHFPLTLESARPSHTSQYLCASSEFFGADEQFFGPGTRLTVL.

As for this clonotype: The junction and the germline gene differ at one end; a read error may be behind it. This chain links TRBV7-2 with TRBJ1-5, with D unclear. The germline V gene has CDR1 SGHTA and CDR2 FQGNSA. The CDR3 is 12 amino acids. CDR3 DNA sequence: TGTGCCAACAGCTTAGCTGGTCAGCCCCAGCATTTT. Amino acids: CANSLAGQPQHF.

This rearrangement joins TRBV7-6 to TRBJ2-2; D may be TRBD1 or TRBD2 (5 bases each). Trimming removed 1 base from V and 6 bases from J, with 15 bases in between. Germline-derived CDR1 and CDR2 are SGHVS and FNYEAQ. CDR3 length: 16 amino acids. CDR3 residues: CASSLGAGSSPGELFF. The DNA for the CDR3 is TGTGCCAGCAGCTTAGGGGCAGGGAGTTCGCCCGGGGAGCTGTTTTTT.

The V gene is TRBV5-1, the J gene TRBJ2-5; D unclear. Looked up from germline, CDR1 is SGHRS and CDR2 is YFSETQ. V was cut by 0 bases and J by 5 bases, with 8 bases left in between. CDR3 length: 13 amino acids. Here the CDR3 reads CASSLVSPETQYF. The CDR3 DNA is TGCGCCAGCAGCTTGGTTAGCCCGGAGACCCAGTACTTC. Using reference TRBV5-1 and TRBJ2-5 for the parts outside the CDR3, the full variable domain is KAGVTQTPRYLIKTRGQQVTLSCSPISGHRSVSWYQQTPGQGLQFLFEYFSETQRNKGNFPGRFSGRQFSNSRSEMNVSTLELGDSALYLCASSLVSPETQYFGPGTRLLVL.

This clonotype was counted ten times or more. The chain couples TRBV7-2 to TRBJ1-1; D remains ambiguous. Germline loops: CDR1 SGHTA, CDR2 FQGNSA. Trimming pared 1 base from V and 3 bases from J, leaving 9 bases between. The CDR3 is made up of 14 amino acids. The CDR3 here is CASSLGAAYTEAFF. In DNA form, the CDR3 reads TGTGCCAGCAGCTTAGGTGCCGCATACACTGAAGCTTTCTTT.

This clonotype appeared a few times. This rearrangement joins TRBV13 to TRBJ2-7; 10 nucleotides match TRBD2. There are 15 residues in the CDR3. In germline, CDR1 is PRHDT, CDR2 FYEKMQ (reference sequence). V shed 6 bases and J 7 bases; nucleotides not matched to a gene: 12. The CDR3 coding sequence is TGTGCCAGCAGTTCACCGACTAGCGGGCTGTGGGAGCAGTACGTC. This sequence encodes CASSSPTSGLWEQYV.

As regards this clonotype: With a much larger clone just one base away, this may be a read error. The V gene is TRBV12-3 or TRBV12-4, the J gene TRBJ1-5; no reliable D call. The V gene lost 4 bases and the J gene lost 0 bases, with 7 bases spanning the gap. CDR3 length: 14 residues. CDR3 sequence (DNA): TGTGCCAGCAGTTCCTCGGGTAGCAATCAGCCCCAGCATTTT. Protein sequence: CASSSSGSNQPQHF.

V gene TRBV29-1 combines with J gene TRBJ1-2; possibly TRBD1 for D (6 bases). Per germline, CDR1 SQVTM and CDR2 ANQGSEA. V gave up 3 bases and J gave up 1 base, with 12 bases separating them. This CDR3 has 14 amino acids. CDR3 sequence: CSVDTGKSNYGYTF. In DNA, the CDR3 is TGCAGCGTTGATACAGGGAAAAGTAACTATGGCTACACCTTC.

V and J are TRBV5-1 and TRBJ2-7, with D possibly being TRBD1 (6 bases). The germline V and J ends were trimmed by 0 bases and 5 bases, with 15 bases remaining between them. Germline CDR1 and CDR2: SGHRS and YFSETQ. There are 15 residues in the CDR3. The CDR3 DNA reads TGCGCCAGCAGCTTGGAATGGGGGTCAGGGGACGAGCAGTACGTC. Protein sequence: CASSLEWGSGDEQYV.

The gene calls are TRBV29-1 and TRBJ1-2; maybe TRBD1 (5 bases). V lost 5 bases, J lost 1 base, and 11 bases lay in between. Looked up from germline, CDR1 is SQVTM and CDR2 is ANQGSEA. The CDR3 contains 13 residues. The CDR3 spells CSVLGGNNYGYTF. CDR3 in DNA: TGCAGCGTTCTGGGGGGGAATAACTATGGCTACACCTTC.

The genes are TRBV12-3 or TRBV12-4 and TRBJ1-3, with D perhaps TRBD1 (6 bases). Trimming cost V 6 bases and J 3 bases, with 12 bases left between them. This CDR3 comprises 14 residues. The CDR3 region has the DNA TGTGCCAGCAGCCTGGACAGAGGTGGAAACACCATATATTTT. This encodes CASSLDRGGNTIYF.

This clonotype has ten or more counts. The chain employs TRBV12-3 or TRBV12-4 and TRBJ1-2, with TRBD1 as a possible D gene (6 bases). Between the trimmed V and J ends, which lost 5 bases and 8 bases, there was a span of 12 bases. The CDR3 is 12 amino acids. The chain's CDR3 is CASSPTGFGYTF. The DNA for the CDR3 is TGTGCCAGCAGTCCAACAGGGTTCGGCTACACCTTC.

The V gene is TRBV20-1, the J gene TRBJ2-1, with TRBD2 matching over 10 bases. J lost 1 base, V lost 6 bases, and 6 bases had no gene match. CDR1 DFQATT and CDR2 SNEGSKA come from the germline V gene (reference sequence). The CDR3 length is 15 residues. The CDR3 DNA reads TGCAGTGCGCGTCCGGGACTAGCGTCCTACAATGAGCAGTTCTTC. It translates to CSARPGLASYNEQFF.

With regard to this clonotype: This sequence may be a read error, since a much larger clone differs from it by one base. The chain links TRBV6-5 to TRBJ1-5, with D uncertain. This CDR3 comprises 13 residues. Germline lookup yields CDR1 MNHEY and CDR2 SVGAGI. This CDR3 is CASRTNSNQSQHF. The CDR3 region has the DNA TGTGCCAGCAGAACAAATAGCAATCAGTCCCAGCATTTT.

This clonotype was seen at least ten times. The rearrangement uses TRBV28 and TRBJ1-5; D possibly corresponds to TRBD1 (5 bases). In germline, CDR1 is MDHEN, CDR2 SYDVKM. Trimming cost V 7 bases and J 0 bases, with 13 bases left between them. The CDR3 is made up of 15 amino acids. The CDR3 sequence: CASTPRGGSNQPQHF. CDR3 coding DNA: TGTGCCAGCACTCCCCGGGGGGGTAGCAATCAGCCCCAGCATTTT.

V usage is TRBV5-1 and J usage is TRBJ1-2; tentatively, D is TRBD1 (5 bases). The V gene's germline CDR1 is SGHRS and CDR2 YFSETQ. Trimming pared 4 bases from V and 5 bases from J, leaving 15 bases between. The CDR3 is 14 residues long. This chain's CDR3 is CASSGTGTPYGYTF. CDR3 coding DNA: TGCGCCAGCAGCGGTACCGGGACTCCTTATGGCTACACCTTC.

The table lists this clonotype with many counts. The gene calls are TRBV7-9 and TRBJ1-1; TRBD1 agrees at 8 bases. CDR3 length equals 14 residues. Trimming removed 5 bases from V and 4 bases from J; junction bases left unmatched: 6. Germline lookup yields CDR1 SEHNR and CDR2 FQNEAQ (reference sequence). The CDR3 here is CASSPSDRATEAFF. CDR3 DNA sequence: TGTGCCAGCAGCCCTTCGGACAGGGCCACTGAAGCTTTCTTT.

The rearrangement uses TRBV2 and TRBJ2-5, with TRBD1 matching over 11 bases. The CDR3 is made up of 13 amino acids. Germline CDR1 reads SNHLY; CDR2 reads FYNNEI. Trimming removed 10 bases from V and 3 bases from J; junction bases left unmatched: 4. The CDR3 is CATRDRGKETQYF. The CDR3 DNA reads as TGTGCCACCCGGGACAGGGGGAAAGAGACCCAGTACTTC.